This TCR beta chain originates from a study of cytomegalovirus exposure and HLA in healthy donors. Study outcomes and limitations: For cytomegalovirus status, the classifier reportedly gave diagnoses with high specificity and sensitivity. The study put 150 to 200 TCR beta chains on its list as cytomegalovirus-associated.

The V segment lost 0 bases and the J segment 3 bases; nucleotides outside the gene matches: 7. There are 16 residues in the CDR3. Germline CDR1 reads LNHNV; CDR2 reads YYDKDF (reference sequence). As for this clone: Its specificity is not known.

Measured with immunoSEQ multiplex PCR; TCRdb has only the in-frame clones, and not every one. The repertoire holds about 200,000 clones, with approximately 80% as singletons. The chain combines TRBV15 with TRBJ1-2, with 7 bases lining up with TRBD1. Sequences were obtained from PBMCs. This sequence originates from a woman aged 30 to 39 in good health and CMV-seropositive. The CDR3 loop is CATSRDEGGGHYGYTF. The DNA for the CDR3 is TGTGCCACCAGCAGAGATGAAGGAGGGGGCCACTATGGCTACACCTTC.